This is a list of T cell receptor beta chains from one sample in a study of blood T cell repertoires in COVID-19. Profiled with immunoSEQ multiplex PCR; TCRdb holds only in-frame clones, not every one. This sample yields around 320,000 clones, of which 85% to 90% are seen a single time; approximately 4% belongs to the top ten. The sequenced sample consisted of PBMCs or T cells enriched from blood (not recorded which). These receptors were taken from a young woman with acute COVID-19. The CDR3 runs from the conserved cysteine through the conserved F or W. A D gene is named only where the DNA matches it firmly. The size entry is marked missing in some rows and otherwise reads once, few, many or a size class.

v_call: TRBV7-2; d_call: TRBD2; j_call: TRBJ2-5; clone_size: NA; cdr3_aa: CASSSGLAGGIQETQYF; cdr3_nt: TGTGCCAGCAGCTCGGGACTAGCGGGAGGGATCCAAGAGACCCAGTACTTC
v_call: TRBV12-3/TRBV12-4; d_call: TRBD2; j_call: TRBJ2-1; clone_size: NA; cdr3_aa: CVSAGESYNEQFF; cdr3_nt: TGTGTCTCAGCGGGAGAATCCTACAATGAGCAGTTCTTC
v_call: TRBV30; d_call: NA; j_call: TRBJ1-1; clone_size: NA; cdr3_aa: CAWSFQGLAFF; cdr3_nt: TGTGCCTGGAGTTTCCAGGGGCTAGCTTTCTTT
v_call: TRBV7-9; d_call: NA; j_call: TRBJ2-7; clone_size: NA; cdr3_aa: CASSLVGDLGEQYF; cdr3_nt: TGTGCCAGCAGCTTAGTCGGGGACTTGGGGGAGCAGTACTTC
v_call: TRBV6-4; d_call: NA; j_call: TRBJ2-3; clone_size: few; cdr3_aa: CASSQGDTSTDTQYF; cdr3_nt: TGTGCCAGCAGCCAGGGCGACACTAGCACAGATACGCAGTATTTT
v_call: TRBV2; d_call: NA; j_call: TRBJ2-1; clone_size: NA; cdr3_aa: CASGREGAYNEQFF; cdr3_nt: TGTGCCAGCGGCCGAGAAGGGGCTTACAATGAGCAGTTCTTC
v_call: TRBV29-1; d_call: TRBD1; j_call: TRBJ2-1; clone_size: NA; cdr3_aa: CSVDGTGRNEQFF; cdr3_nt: TGCAGCGTTGATGGGACAGGGCGGAATGAGCAGTTCTTC
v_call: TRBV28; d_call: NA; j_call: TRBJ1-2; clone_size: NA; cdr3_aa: CASSLRGGAGYTF; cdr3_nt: TGTGCCAGCAGTCTCAGAGGGGGGGCAGGCTACACCTTC
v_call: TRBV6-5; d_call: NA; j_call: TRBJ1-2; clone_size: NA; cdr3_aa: CASSPGQTIYGYTF; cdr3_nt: TGTGCCAGCAGCCCGGGACAAACCATCTATGGCTACACCTTC
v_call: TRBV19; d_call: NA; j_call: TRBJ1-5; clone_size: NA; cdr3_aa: CASSIGQGNNQPQHF; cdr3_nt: TGTGCCAGTAGTATAGGTCAGGGGAACAATCAGCCCCAGCATTTT
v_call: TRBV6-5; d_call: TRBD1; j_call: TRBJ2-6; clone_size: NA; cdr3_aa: CASSSQGARGANVLTF; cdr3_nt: TGTGCCAGCAGTTCACAGGGGGCACGTGGGGCCAACGTCCTGACTTTC
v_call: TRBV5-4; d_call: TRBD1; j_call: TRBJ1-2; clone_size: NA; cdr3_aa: CASSPEPGQAVGGYTF; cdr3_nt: TGTGCCAGCAGCCCGGAGCCAGGACAGGCTGTAGGTGGCTACACCTTC
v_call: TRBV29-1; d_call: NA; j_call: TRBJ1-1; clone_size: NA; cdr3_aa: CSVGWDYREDTEAFF; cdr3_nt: TGCAGCGTTGGATGGGATTACAGGGAAGACACTGAAGCTTTCTTT
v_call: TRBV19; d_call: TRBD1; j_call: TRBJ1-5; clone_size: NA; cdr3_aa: CASSILVRDRDWEGNQPQHF; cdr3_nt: TGTGCCAGTAGTATTCTGGTCCGGGACAGGGATTGGGAAGGCAATCAGCCCCAGCATTTT
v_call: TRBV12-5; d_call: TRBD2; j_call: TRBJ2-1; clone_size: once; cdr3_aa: CASGYRTSGNEQFF; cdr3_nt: TGTGCTAGTGGTTACAGGACTAGCGGAAATGAGCAGTTCTTC
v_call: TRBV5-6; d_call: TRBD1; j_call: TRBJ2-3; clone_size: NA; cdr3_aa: CASSLTLGTVSDTQYF; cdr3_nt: TGTGCCAGCAGCTTGACACTAGGGACAGTATCCGATACGCAGTATTTT
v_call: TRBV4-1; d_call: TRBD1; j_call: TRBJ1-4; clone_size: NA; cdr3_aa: CASSQLDGTVSTNEKLFF; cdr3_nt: TGCGCCAGCAGCCAGCTTGACGGGACAGTCTCAACTAATGAAAAACTGTTTTTT
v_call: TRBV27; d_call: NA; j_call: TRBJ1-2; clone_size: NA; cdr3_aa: CASGNRAQSGYTF; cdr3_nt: TGTGCCAGCGGTAACAGGGCGCAGAGTGGCTACACCTTC
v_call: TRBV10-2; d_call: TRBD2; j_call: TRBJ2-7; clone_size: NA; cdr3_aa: CASSDALGTSGRAVEQYF; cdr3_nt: TGCGCCAGCAGTGATGCCTTAGGGACTAGCGGGAGGGCTGTCGAGCAGTACTTC
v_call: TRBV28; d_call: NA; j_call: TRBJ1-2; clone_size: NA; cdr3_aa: CASSFPRYGYTF; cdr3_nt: TGTGCCAGCAGTTTTCCTCGCTATGGCTACACCTTC
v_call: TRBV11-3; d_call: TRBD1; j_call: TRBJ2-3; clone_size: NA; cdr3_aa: CASSEGGLTDTQYF; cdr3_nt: TGTGCCAGCAGCGAAGGGGGCCTCACAGATACGCAGTATTTT
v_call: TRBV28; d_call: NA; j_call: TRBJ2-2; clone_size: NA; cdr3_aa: CASSPNTGELFF; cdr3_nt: TGTGCCAGCAGCCCAAACACCGGGGAGCTGTTTTTT
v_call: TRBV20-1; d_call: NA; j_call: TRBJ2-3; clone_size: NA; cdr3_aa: CSASRRDRGRGTRTDTQYF; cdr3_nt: TGCAGTGCTAGTCGAAGGGATAGGGGGCGGGGTACCCGCACAGATACGCAGTATTTT
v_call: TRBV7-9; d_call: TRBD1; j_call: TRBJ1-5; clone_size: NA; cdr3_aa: CASSLQGGNQPQHF; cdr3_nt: TGTGCCAGCAGCTTACAGGGGGGCAATCAGCCCCAGCATTTT
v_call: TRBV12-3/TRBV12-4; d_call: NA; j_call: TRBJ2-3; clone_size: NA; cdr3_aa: CASSFGIADTQYF; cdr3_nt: TGTGCCAGCAGTTTCGGGATAGCGGATACGCAGTATTTT
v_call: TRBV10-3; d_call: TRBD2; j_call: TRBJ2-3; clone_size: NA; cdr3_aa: CAINGRDSLAGSTDTQYF; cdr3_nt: TGTGCCATCAACGGCAGGGACTCACTAGCGGGGAGCACAGATACGCAGTATTTT
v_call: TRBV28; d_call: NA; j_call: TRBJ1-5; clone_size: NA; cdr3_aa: CASRAPGGAHQPQHF; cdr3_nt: TGTGCCAGCAGGGCCCCGGGAGGGGCGCATCAGCCCCAGCATTTT
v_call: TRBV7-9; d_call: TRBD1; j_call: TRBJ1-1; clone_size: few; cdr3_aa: CASSLGQGNTEAFF; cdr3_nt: TGTGCCAGCAGCCTCGGACAGGGGAACACTGAAGCTTTCTTT
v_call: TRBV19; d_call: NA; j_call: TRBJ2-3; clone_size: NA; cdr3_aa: CASSISGSPDTQYF; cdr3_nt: TGTGCCAGTAGTATAAGTGGGAGTCCAGATACGCAGTATTTT
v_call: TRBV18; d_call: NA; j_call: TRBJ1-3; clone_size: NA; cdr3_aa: CASSPVGTPSGNTIYF; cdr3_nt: TGTGCCAGCTCGCCAGTCGGGACACCCTCTGGAAACACCATATATTTT
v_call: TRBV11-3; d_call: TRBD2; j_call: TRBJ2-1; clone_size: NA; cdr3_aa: CASSLSGTYNEQFF; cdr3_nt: TGTGCCAGCAGCTTAAGCGGGACCTACAATGAGCAGTTCTTC
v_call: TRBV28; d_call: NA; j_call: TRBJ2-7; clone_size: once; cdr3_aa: CASSLPWGGDEQYF; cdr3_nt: TGTGCCAGCAGTCTCCCTTGGGGGGGCGACGAGCAGTACTTC
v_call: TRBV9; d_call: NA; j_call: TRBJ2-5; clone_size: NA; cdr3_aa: CASTLGGTFQETQYF; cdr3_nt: TGTGCCAGCACCCTTGGGGGGACCTTCCAAGAGACCCAGTACTTC
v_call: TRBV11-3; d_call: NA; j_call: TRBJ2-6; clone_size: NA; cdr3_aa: CASSPLDWANVLTF; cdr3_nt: TGTGCCAGCAGCCCACTCGACTGGGCCAACGTCCTGACTTTC
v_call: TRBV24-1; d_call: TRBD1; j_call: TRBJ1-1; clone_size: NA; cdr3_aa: CATSDLGQGMRTEAFF; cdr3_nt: TGTGCCACCAGTGACTTGGGACAGGGAATGCGGACTGAAGCTTTCTTT
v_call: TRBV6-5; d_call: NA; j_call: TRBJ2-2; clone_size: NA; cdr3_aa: CASRPGSSNTGELFF; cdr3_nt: TGTGCCAGCAGACCCGGGTCCTCGAACACCGGGGAGCTGTTTTTT
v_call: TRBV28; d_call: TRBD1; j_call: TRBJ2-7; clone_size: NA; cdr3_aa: CASSEPGTGYSYEQYF; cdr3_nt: TGTGCCAGCAGCGAACCCGGGACAGGGTACTCCTACGAGCAGTACTTC
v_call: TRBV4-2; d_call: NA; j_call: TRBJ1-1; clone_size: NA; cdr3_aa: CASSPRMVPSTEAFF; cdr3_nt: TGTGCCAGCAGCCCGAGAATGGTTCCGTCCACTGAAGCTTTCTTT
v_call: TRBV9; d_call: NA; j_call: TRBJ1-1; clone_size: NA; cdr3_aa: CASSGWGGGDTEAFF; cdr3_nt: TGTGCCAGCAGCGGCTGGGGGGGAGGGGACACTGAAGCTTTCTTT
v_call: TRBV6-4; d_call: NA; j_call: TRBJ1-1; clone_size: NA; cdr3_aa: CASSEQGHTEAFF; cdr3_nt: TGTGCCAGCAGTGAGCAGGGCCACACTGAAGCTTTCTTT
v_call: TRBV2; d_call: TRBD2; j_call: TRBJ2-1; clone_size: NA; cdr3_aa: CASSGGRVTYNEQFF; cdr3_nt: TGTGCCAGCAGTGGCGGGAGGGTGACCTACAATGAGCAGTTCTTC
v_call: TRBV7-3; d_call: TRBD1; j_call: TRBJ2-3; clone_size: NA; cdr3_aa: CASSLGRDRAQYF; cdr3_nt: TGTGCCAGCAGCTTAGGTCGGGACAGGGCGCAGTATTTT
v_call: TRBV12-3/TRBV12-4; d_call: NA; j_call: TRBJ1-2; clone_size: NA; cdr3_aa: CASSLGQLYGYTF; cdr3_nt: TGTGCCAGCAGTTTAGGACAGCTCTATGGCTACACCTTC
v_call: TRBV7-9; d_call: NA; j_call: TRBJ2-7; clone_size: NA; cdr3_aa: CASSRAHEQYF; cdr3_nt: TGTGCCAGCAGCCGAGCCCACGAGCAGTACTTC
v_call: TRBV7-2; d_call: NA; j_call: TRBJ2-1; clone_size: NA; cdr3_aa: CASSSSAGGSYNEQFF; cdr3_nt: TGTGCCAGCAGCTCTAGCGCAGGGGGCTCCTACAATGAGCAGTTCTTC
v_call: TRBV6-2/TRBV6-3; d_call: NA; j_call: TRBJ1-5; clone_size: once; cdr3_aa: CASSSTVRTAGDF; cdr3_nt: TGTGCCAGCAGTTCGACCGTTCGGACGGCCGGGGATTTT
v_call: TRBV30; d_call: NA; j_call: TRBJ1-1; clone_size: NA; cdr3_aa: CAWSVGRGQTEAFF; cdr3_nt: TGTGCCTGGAGTGTAGGTAGGGGACAAACTGAAGCTTTCTTT
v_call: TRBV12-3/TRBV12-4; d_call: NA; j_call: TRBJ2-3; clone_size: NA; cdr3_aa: CASSLGAADTQYF; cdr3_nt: TGTGCCAGCAGTTTAGGAGCTGCAGATACGCAGTATTTT
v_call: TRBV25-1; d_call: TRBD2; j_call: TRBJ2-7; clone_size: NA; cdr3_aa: CASSETSGSYEQYF; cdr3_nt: TGTGCCAGCAGTGAAACTAGCGGGAGCTACGAGCAGTACTTC
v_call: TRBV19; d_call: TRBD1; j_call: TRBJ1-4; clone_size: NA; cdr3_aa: CATGALTGQGEKLFF; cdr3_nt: TGTGCCACCGGGGCTTTGACAGGGCAAGGCGAAAAACTGTTTTTT
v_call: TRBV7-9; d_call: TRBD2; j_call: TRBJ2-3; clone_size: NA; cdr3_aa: CASSWTSRTDTQYF; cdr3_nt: TGTGCCAGCAGCTGGACTAGCAGGACAGATACGCAGTATTTT